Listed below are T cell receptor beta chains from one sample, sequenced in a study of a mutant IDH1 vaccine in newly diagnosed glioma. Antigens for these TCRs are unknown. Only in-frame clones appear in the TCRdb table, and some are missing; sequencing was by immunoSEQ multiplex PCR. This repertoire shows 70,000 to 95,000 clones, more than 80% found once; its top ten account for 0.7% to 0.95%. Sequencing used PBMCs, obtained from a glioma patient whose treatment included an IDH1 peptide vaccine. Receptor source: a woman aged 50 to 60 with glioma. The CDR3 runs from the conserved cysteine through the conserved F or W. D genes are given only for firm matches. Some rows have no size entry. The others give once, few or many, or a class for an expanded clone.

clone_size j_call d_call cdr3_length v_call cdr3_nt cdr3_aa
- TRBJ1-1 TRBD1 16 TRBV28 TGTGCCAGCCTAGGGACAGGGGGCGACCCGCGCCCTGAAGCTTTCTTT CASLGTGGDPRPEAFF
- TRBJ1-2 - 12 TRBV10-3 TGTGCCATCAGTGCAGACAGCTATGGCTACACCTTC CAISADSYGYTF
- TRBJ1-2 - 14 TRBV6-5 TGTGCCAGCAGTTACACCCTGGGACCGGGAGGCTACACCTTC CASSYTLGPGGYTF
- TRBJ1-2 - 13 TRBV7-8 TGTGCCAGCAGCCCTGGACATCTGGATGGCTACACCTTC CASSPGHLDGYTF
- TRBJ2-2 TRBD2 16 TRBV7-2 TGTGCCAGCAGCCCCGGGAGGTTATCGGGTTCCGGGGAGCTGTTTTTT CASSPGRLSGSGELFF
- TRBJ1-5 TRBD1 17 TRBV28 TGTGCCAGCAGTTTATCCCCCAGGGGGTACAGCAATCAGCCCCAGCATTTT CASSLSPRGYSNQPQHF
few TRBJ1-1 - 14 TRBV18 TGTGCCAGCTCACCACTCCGGGGTGGGACTGAAGCTTTCTTT CASSPLRGGTEAFF
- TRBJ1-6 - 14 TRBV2 TGTGCCAGCAGGGGTACAGGGAACGATTCACCCCTCCACTTT CASRGTGNDSPLHF
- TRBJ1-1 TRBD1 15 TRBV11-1 TGTGCCAGCAGCTTAGCCGGGACAGGGTACACTGAAGCTTTCTTT CASSLAGTGYTEAFF
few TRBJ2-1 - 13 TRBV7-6 TGTGCCAGCAGCCGAAACCGCCACAATGAGCAGTTCTTC CASSRNRHNEQFF
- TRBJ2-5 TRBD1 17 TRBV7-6 TGTGCCAGCAGCTCCTCAGCGGGACAGGGGGTACAAGAGACCCAGTACTTC CASSSSAGQGVQETQYF
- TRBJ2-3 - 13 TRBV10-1 TGCGCCAGCAGTGAGGGGGGCACAGATACGCAGTATTTT CASSEGGTDTQYF
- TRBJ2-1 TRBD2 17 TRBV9 TGTGCCAGCAGCGTAGGCGGCGGGACTACTGCCTACAATGAGCAGTTCTTC CASSVGGGTTAYNEQFF
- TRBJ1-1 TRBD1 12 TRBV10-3 TGTGCCATCAACAGGGGCGTCACTGAAGCTTTCTTT CAINRGVTEAFF
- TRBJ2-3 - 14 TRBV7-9 TGTGCCAGCAGCTTAGCGCGGGAAACAGATACGCAGTATTTT CASSLARETDTQYF
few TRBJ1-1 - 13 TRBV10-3 TGTGCCATCAGTGCGGACGTAAGGACTGAAGCTTTCTTT CAISADVRTEAFF
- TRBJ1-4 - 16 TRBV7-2 TGTGCCAGCAGCTTAGGAGGGTTTGTCACTAATGAAAAACTGTTTTTT CASSLGGFVTNEKLFF
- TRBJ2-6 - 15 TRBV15 TGTGCCACCAGCAGCCCACCCTCTGGGGCCAACGTCCTGACTTTC CATSSPPSGANVLTF
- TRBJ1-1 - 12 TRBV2 TGTGCCAGCAGGGGAGTAGTAACTGAAGCTTTCTTT CASRGVVTEAFF
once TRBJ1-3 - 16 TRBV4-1 TGCGCCAGCAGCTCCGTGGGCAGGGGACCTGGAAACACCATATATTTT CASSSVGRGPGNTIYF
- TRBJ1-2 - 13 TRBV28 TGTGCCAGCAGTAAATCGACGACCTATGGCTACACCTTC CASSKSTTYGYTF
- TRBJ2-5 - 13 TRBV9 TGTGCCAGCAGCGTAGGGCCCTCGGGGACCCAGTACTTC CASSVGPSGTQYF
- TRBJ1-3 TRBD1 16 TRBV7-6 TGTGCCAGCAGCTTAGCGCGAGGACAGGGGGTCTACACCATATATTTT CASSLARGQGVYTIYF
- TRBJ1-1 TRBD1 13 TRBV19 TGTGCCAGTAGCCAGGGGGGGGGTACTGAAGCTTTCTTT CASSQGGGTEAFF
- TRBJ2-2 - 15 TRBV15 TGTGCCACCAGTAGAGGGGCTAGCGCGAACGGGGAGCTGTTTTTT CATSRGASANGELFF
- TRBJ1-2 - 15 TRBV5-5 TGTGCCAGCAGCTTGGGGACGGGTGGGCTGTATGGCTACACCTTC CASSLGTGGLYGYTF
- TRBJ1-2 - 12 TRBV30 TGTGCCTGGAGCCCCCCCCCACAGAGGGTCTCCTTC CAWSPPPQRVSF
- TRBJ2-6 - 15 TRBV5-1 TGCGCCAGCAGTTCAGGGGCAAGTGGGGCCAACGTCCTGACTTTC CASSSGASGANVLTF
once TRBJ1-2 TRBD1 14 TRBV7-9 TGTGCCAGCAGCTTAACCGGACAGGGGTTTGGCTACACCTTC CASSLTGQGFGYTF
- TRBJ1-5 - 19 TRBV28 TGTGCCAGCAGTCCGATAATCCTTACCCCCCGGAGACAGGATCAGCCCCAGCATTTT CASSPIILTPRRQDQPQHF
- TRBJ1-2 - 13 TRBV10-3 TGTGCCATCAGTGAGTCGCGTGGCTATGGCTACACCTTC CAISESRGYGYTF
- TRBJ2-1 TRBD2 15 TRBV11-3 TGTGCCAGCAGCCCTGGGACTAGCGGGAGGGTTGAGCAGTTCTTC CASSPGTSGRVEQFF
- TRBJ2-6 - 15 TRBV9 TGTGCCAGCAGCCCCGGGGACTCTGGGGCCAACGTCCTGACTTTC CASSPGDSGANVLTF
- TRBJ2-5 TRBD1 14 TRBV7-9 TGTGCCAGCAGCCCGGGACAGGGACGAGAGACCCAGTACTTC CASSPGQGRETQYF
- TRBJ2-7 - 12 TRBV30 TGTGCCTGGACCAAGGGACCGGGGGAGCAGTACTTC CAWTKGPGEQYF
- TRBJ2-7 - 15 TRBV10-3 TGTGCCATCAGCGCCATCCACGGGATCTCCTACGAGCAGTACTTC CAISAIHGISYEQYF
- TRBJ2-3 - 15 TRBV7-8 TGTGCCAGCACCCGAGACTACGATAGAAAAGATACGCAGTATTTT CASTRDYDRKDTQYF
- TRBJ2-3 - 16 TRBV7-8 TGTGCCAGCAGCTTAGAGCAGGGACGGGCCAAAGATACGCAGTATTTT CASSLEQGRAKDTQYF
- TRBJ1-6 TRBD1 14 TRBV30 TGTGCCTCCGGGACAGAATTCTATAATTCACCCCTCCACTTT CASGTEFYNSPLHF
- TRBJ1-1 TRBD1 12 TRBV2 TGTGCCAGCACTCAGGGGGCCCGCGAAGCTTTCTTT CASTQGAREAFF
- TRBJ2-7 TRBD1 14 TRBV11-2 TGTGCCAGCAGATACGGACAGGGATCTGACGAGCAGTACTTC CASRYGQGSDEQYF